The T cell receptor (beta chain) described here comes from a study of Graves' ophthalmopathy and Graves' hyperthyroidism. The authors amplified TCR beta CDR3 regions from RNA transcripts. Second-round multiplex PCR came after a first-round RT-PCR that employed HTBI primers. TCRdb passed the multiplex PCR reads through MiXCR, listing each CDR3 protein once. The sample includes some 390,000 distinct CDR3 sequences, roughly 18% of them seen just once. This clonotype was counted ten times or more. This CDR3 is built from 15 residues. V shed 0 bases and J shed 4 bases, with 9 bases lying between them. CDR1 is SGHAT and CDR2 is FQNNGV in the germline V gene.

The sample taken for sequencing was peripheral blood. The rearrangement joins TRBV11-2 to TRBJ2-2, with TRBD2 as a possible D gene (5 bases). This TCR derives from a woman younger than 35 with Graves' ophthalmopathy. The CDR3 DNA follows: TGTGCCAGCAGCTTAGACGTAACTAGCACCGGGGAGCTGTTTTTT. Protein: CASSLDVTSTGELFF.